These T cell receptor beta chains were read from a single sample in a study of blood T cell repertoires in COVID-19. Clones were sequenced by immunoSEQ multiplex PCR, and TCRdb holds only the in-frame ones, with some missing. The table has some 300,000 clones, less than 90% seen once. The sequenced sample consisted of PBMCs or T cells enriched from blood (not recorded which). The receptors shown here come from a woman in her thirties who had recovered from COVID-19. Both conserved end residues are part of each CDR3. The order of the fields is V gene, D gene, clone size, J gene, CDR3 DNA, CDR3 protein. A D gene is named only where the DNA matches it firmly. The size entry is marked missing in some rows and otherwise reads once, few, many or a size class.

TRBV29-1	TRBD2	NA	TRBJ2-3	TGCAGCGTTGCGTCGGCGGGGGGCACAGATACGCAGTATTTT	CSVASAGGTDTQYF
TRBV5-1	NA	NA	TRBJ1-6	TGCGCCAGCAGCGCTCAGGGTGTAGGGAATTCACCCCTCCACTTT	CASSAQGVGNSPLHF
TRBV9	TRBD2	NA	TRBJ2-1	TGTGCCAGCAGCGTAGCGAGTCTAGCGGGGAACAATGAGCAGTTCTTC	CASSVASLAGNNEQFF
TRBV2	NA	NA	TRBJ1-2	TGTGCCAGCTTTAATGCAGGGAACTATGGCTACACCTTC	CASFNAGNYGYTF
TRBV27	NA	NA	TRBJ2-3	TGTGCCAGCAGTTTAAAAGGGGGAGATACGCAGTATTTT	CASSLKGGDTQYF
TRBV29-1	TRBD1	NA	TRBJ1-1	TGCAGCGTCGAGATACAGGGGTCCTACACTGAAGCTTTCTTT	CSVEIQGSYTEAFF
TRBV24-1	TRBD1	NA	TRBJ1-2	TGTGCCACCAGTGACCCCGACAGGGATGTGGGCTACACCTTC	CATSDPDRDVGYTF
TRBV23-1	NA	NA	TRBJ1-6	TGCGCCAGCAGTCAATCGAGGGGAGGGGGTTCACCCCTCCACTTT	CASSQSRGGGSPLHF
TRBV30	NA	NA	TRBJ2-2	TGTGCCTGGAGAAATCTGATAGTCACCGGGGAGCTGTTTTTT	CAWRNLIVTGELFF
TRBV19	NA	NA	TRBJ1-6	TGTGCCAGTAGTATAATCGGGTTCGGTTCACCCCTCCACTTT	CASSIIGFGSPLHF
TRBV7-8	NA	few	TRBJ1-4	TGTGCCAGCAGCTTAGTCCGGGGAGATGAAAAACTGTTTTTT	CASSLVRGDEKLFF
TRBV28	NA	NA	TRBJ2-5	TGTGCCAGCAGTTTGTCATCGCGGGGGCCCCAAGAGACCCAGTACTTC	CASSLSSRGPQETQYF
TRBV23-1	NA	NA	TRBJ2-3	TGCGCCAGCAGTCAATTTACCCCGGTGGGGCTACGCACAGATACGCAGTATTTT	CASSQFTPVGLRTDTQYF
TRBV27	TRBD2	NA	TRBJ2-3	TGTGCCAGCAGCCCCCTAAAAGCGGGGGGTACAGATACGCAGTATTTT	CASSPLKAGGTDTQYF
TRBV28	TRBD1	NA	TRBJ1-5	TGTGCCAGCAGTCACCGGGACAGGGTCCGTCAGCCCCAGCATTTT	CASSHRDRVRQPQHF
TRBV6-5	TRBD1	NA	TRBJ1-5	TGTGCCAGCGGACAGGTCAATCAGCCCCAGCATTTT	CASGQVNQPQHF
TRBV14	TRBD1	few	TRBJ1-2	TGTGCCAGCAGCCAAGGCGACAGGGGTGTTGTGTATGGCTACACCTTC	CASSQGDRGVVYGYTF
TRBV14	NA	NA	TRBJ1-1	TGTGCCAGCAGCCAACGAGGTAGCACTGAAGCTTTCTTT	CASSQRGSTEAFF
TRBV7-6	TRBD1	few	TRBJ2-7	TGTGCCAGCAGCCCCCAGACAGGGCTTACTACCTACGAGCAGTACTTC	CASSPQTGLTTYEQYF
TRBV5-1	NA	NA	TRBJ2-7	TGCGCCAGCAGAACTGACTTACCTATCACCTACGAGCAGTACTTC	CASRTDLPITYEQYF
TRBV5-1	TRBD2	NA	TRBJ2-1	TGCGCCAGCAGCCCAGTTACCGGGGAGGGTGAGCAGTTCTTC	CASSPVTGEGEQFF
TRBV18	TRBD2	NA	TRBJ2-7	TGTGCCACTCGGGGGGACCCAGGGATGAGCTACGAGCAGTACTTC	CATRGDPGMSYEQYF